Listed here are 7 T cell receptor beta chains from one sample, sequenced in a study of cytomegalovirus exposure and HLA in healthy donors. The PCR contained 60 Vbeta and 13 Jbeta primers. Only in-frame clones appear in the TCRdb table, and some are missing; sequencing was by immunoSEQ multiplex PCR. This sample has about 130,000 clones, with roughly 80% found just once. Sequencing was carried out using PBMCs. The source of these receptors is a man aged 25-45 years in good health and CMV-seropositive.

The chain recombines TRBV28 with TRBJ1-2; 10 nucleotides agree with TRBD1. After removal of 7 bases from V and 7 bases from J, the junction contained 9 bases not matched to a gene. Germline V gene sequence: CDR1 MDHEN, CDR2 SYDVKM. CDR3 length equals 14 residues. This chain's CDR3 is CASTPGQGRGGYTF. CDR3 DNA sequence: TGTGCCAGCACACCGGGACAGGGGAGGGGTGGCTACACCTTC.

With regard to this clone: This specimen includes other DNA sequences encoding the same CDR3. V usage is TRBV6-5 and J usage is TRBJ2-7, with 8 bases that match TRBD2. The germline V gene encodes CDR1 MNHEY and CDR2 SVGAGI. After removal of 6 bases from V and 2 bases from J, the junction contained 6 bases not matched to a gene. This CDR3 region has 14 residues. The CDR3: CASSPGLGTYEQYF. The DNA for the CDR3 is TGTGCCAGCAGCCCGGGACTAGGTACCTACGAGCAGTACTTC.

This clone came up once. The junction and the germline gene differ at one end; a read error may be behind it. The CDR3 sequence: CAGSLRVSGANVLTF. DNA for the CDR3: TGTGCCGGCAGCCTGAGGGTTTCCGGGGCCAACGTCCTGACTTTC. The chain recombines TRBV5-5 with TRBJ2-6, with a tentative D call TRBD2 (5 bases). Germline CDR1 SGHKS, CDR2 YYEKEE (reference sequence). The CDR3 runs to 15 residues.

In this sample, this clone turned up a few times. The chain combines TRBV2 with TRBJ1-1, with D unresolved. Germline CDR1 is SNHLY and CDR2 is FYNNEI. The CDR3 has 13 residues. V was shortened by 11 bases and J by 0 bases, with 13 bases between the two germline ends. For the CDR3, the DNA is TGTGCCGGCGGTCGTGAGGTGAACACTGAAGCTTTCTTT. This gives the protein CAGGREVNTEAFF.

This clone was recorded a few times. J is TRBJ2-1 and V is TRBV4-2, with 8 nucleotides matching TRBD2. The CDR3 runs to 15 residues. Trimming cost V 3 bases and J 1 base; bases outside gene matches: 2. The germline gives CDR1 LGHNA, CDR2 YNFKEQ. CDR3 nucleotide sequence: TGTGCCAGCAGCCATACTAGCGGTTCCTACAATGAGCAGTTCTTC. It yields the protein CASSHTSGSYNEQFF.

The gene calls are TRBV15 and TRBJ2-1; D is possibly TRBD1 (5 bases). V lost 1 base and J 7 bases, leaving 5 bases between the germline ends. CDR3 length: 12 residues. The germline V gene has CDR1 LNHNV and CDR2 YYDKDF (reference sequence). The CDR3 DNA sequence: TGTGCCACCAGCAGAGGACAGAATGAGCAGTTCTTC. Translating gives CATSRGQNEQFF.

CDR3 nucleotide sequence: TGTGCCAGCAGCTCACAGGGCGTAGGGACCCAGTACTTC. It yields the protein CASSSQGVGTQYF. The chain links TRBV5-6 to TRBJ2-5; D may be TRBD1 (6 bases). Looked up from germline, CDR1 is SGHDT and CDR2 is YYEEEE. The CDR3 runs to 13 residues. With 3 bases removed from V and 7 bases from J, the gap between germline ends came to 13 bases. Filled out from reference TRBV5-6 and TRBJ2-5, the complete variable domain reads DAGVTQSPTHLIKTRGQQVTLRCSPKSGHDTVSWYQQALGQGPQFIFQYYEEEERQRGNFPDRFSGHQFPNYSSELNVNALLLGDSALYLCASSSQGVGTQYFGPGTRLLVL.